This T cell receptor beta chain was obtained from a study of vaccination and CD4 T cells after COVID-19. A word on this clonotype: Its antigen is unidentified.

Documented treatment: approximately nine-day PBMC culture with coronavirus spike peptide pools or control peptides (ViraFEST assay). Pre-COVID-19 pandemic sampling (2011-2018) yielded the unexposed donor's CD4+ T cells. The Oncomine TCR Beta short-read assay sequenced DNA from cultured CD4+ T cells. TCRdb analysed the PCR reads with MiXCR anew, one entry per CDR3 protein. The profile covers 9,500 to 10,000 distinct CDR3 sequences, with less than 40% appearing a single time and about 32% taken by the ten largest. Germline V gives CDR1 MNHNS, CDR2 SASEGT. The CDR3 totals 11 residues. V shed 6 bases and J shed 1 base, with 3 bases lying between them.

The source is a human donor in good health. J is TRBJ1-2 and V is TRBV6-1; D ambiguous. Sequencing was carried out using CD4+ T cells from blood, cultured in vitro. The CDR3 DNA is TGTGCCAGCAGCCTTAACTATGGCTACACCTTC. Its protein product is CASSLNYGYTF.